These T cell receptor beta chains were read from a single sample in a study of CD8+ T cells in alopecia areata. Data came from immunoSEQ multiplex PCR; TCRdb stores just in-frame clones and leaves some out. The sample shows fewer than 250,000 clones, more than 45% of them seen only once. The sample consisted of CD4+ T cells sorted from blood, taken at week 0. The receptors were sampled from a human donor with alopecia areata. Each CDR3 is given with its conserved first and last residue. Each record gives: V gene, D gene, CDR3 length, J gene, clone size, CDR3 DNA, CDR3 protein. D genes are given only for firm matches. Expanded clones get a size class; other rows say once, few or many, or leave the size out.

>TRBV25-1|NA|16|TRBJ2-3|NA
TGTGCCAGCAGTCAGACCCTCCGAGGGCGCACAGATACGCAGTATTTT
CASSQTLRGRTDTQYF
>TRBV27|TRBD1|15|TRBJ2-7|NA
TGTGCCAGCAGTCCCACGACAGGGGGCTCGTACGAGCAGTACTTC
CASSPTTGGSYEQYF
>TRBV29-1|TRBD1|13|TRBJ1-2|NA
TGCAGCGTACAACCCGGGACAGACTATGGCTACACCTTC
CSVQPGTDYGYTF
>TRBV2|TRBD1|17|TRBJ1-4|NA
TGTGCCAGCAGCCCGGACAGGGGGCTCACGACTAATGAAAAACTGTTTTTT
CASSPDRGLTTNEKLFF
>TRBV7-9|NA|14|TRBJ1-2|few
TGTGCCAGCCACGGGGATTCTTCTAACTATGGCTACACCTTC
CASHGDSSNYGYTF
>TRBV4-1|TRBD1|16|TRBJ1-5|few
TGCGCCAGCAGCCATATCGACAGGGGGCCCAATCAGCCCCAGCATTTT
CASSHIDRGPNQPQHF
>TRBV20-1|NA|11|TRBJ2-4|NA
TGCGGGTACCAGGGGAAAAACATTCAGTACTTC
CGYQGKNIQYF
>TRBV30|NA|14|TRBJ2-5|few
TGTGCCTGGAGTCGCACAGGGAGGCGAGAGACCCAGTACTTC
CAWSRTGRRETQYF
>TRBV19|TRBD2|16|TRBJ2-2|NA
TGTGCCAGTAGTATCTATGCGGGGGTCGGCACCGGGGAGCTGTTTTTT
CASSIYAGVGTGELFF
>TRBV4-1|NA|15|TRBJ1-2|NA
TGCGCCAGCAGCCAGGTTGGAAGGAGGGCGGAGGGCTACACCTTC
CASSQVGRRAEGYTF
>TRBV5-1|TRBD2|19|TRBJ2-1|few
TGCGCCAGCAGCTTGTCGTTACTAGCGGGAGGGAGCTCCTACAATGAGCAGTTCTTC
CASSLSLLAGGSSYNEQFF
>TRBV11-2|NA|11|TRBJ2-7|many
TGTGCCAGCAGCTCCTCCTACGAGCAGTACTTC
CASSSSYEQYF
>TRBV18|NA|16|TRBJ1-1|NA
TGTGCCAGCTCACCATTCACAGGGAACATGAACACTGAAGCTTTCTTT
CASSPFTGNMNTEAFF
>TRBV9|TRBD1|14|TRBJ1-2|NA
TGTGCCAGCAGCGTAGGGGGGACAGCCTATGGCTACACCTTC
CASSVGGTAYGYTF
>TRBV29-1|TRBD1|15|TRBJ2-3|NA
TGCAGCGGTAAACGGGGGACAGGTAGCACAGATACGCAGTATTTT
CSGKRGTGSTDTQYF
>TRBV30|NA|12|TRBJ2-5|few
TGTGCCTGGAGTGTATCTGGGGAGACCCAGTACTTC
CAWSVSGETQYF
>TRBV4-2|NA|16|TRBJ2-1|NA
TGTGCCAGCAGCCAGCTACTAGAGAGCTCCTACAATGAGCAGTTCTTC
CASSQLLESSYNEQFF
>TRBV5-1|TRBD1|16|TRBJ1-1|NA
TGCGCCAGCAGCTTGGGCGACAGGGTAAAGCCCACTGAAGCTTTCTTT
CASSLGDRVKPTEAFF
>TRBV7-9|TRBD2|15|TRBJ2-3|NA
TGTGCCAGCAGCTTAGCGAGCGGGGGAACAGATACGCAGTATTTT
CASSLASGGTDTQYF
>TRBV6-1|NA|13|TRBJ1-6|NA
TGTGCCAGCAGTGAACTCCGCGGTTCACCCCTCCACTTT
CASSELRGSPLHF
>TRBV29-1|TRBD2|11|TRBJ2-1|NA
TGCAGCGTCGGGACTACCAATGAGCAGTTCTTC
CSVGTTNEQFF
>TRBV6-5|NA|12|TRBJ2-5|NA
TGTGCCAGCAAGACACCCAAAGAGACCCAGTACTTC
CASKTPKETQYF
>TRBV29-1|NA|13|TRBJ1-1|NA
TGCAGCGTTGAGAAATTAATGAACACTGAAGCTTTCTTT
CSVEKLMNTEAFF
>TRBV29-1|NA|13|TRBJ2-7|NA
TGCAGCGTTGAGAGACAGAGCTCCTACGAGCAGTACTTC
CSVERQSSYEQYF
>TRBV4-1|NA|15|TRBJ2-2|NA
TGCGCCAGCAGCCCGGACGTGGCGCTCCCCGGGGAGCTGTTTTTT
CASSPDVALPGELFF
>TRBV6-5|NA|13|TRBJ2-5|few
TGTGCCAGCCGCCTTAGCACTCAAGAGACCCAGTACTTC
CASRLSTQETQYF
>TRBV4-1|NA|14|TRBJ2-7|NA
TGCGCCAGCAGCCAAGTTACAGGACGGGCTGGGCAGTACTTC
CASSQVTGRAGQYF
>TRBV28|TRBD2|18|TRBJ2-7|NA
TGTGCCAGCAGTTTATTCGGGACTAGCGGGACAATCTCCTACGAGCAGTACTTC
CASSLFGTSGTISYEQYF
>TRBV6-5|NA|12|TRBJ1-1|NA
TGTGCCAGCAGCAACAGCGGACGGAGGGCTTTCTTT
CASSNSGRRAFF
>TRBV7-6|NA|15|TRBJ1-5|few
TGTGCCAGCAGCTTTACCCAAGGACCCAATCAGCCCCAGCATTTT
CASSFTQGPNQPQHF
>TRBV5-1|TRBD1|14|TRBJ2-5|few
TGCGCCAGCAGCCCCGGGACAGAGAAAGAGACCCAGTACTTC
CASSPGTEKETQYF